The 15 T cell receptor beta chains given below trace back to one sample, sequenced in a study of T cell responses to AZD1222 COVID-19 vaccine. The protocol was immunoSEQ multiplex PCR, while the TCRdb copy is restricted to in-frame clones and leaves out a portion. The repertoire has over 110,000 clones, approximately 90% of them found once; the top ten carry approximately 1.5%. The source was peripheral blood, collected on day 0 of AZD1222 vaccination. The receptors here all came from an adult in good health.

This chain joins TRBV5-6 and TRBJ2-7, with D possibly TRBD2 on 6 matching bases. V was pared by 1 base and J by 3 bases, with 8 bases between. There are 13 residues in the CDR3. Germline V CDR1 and CDR2: SGHDT, YYEEEE. CDR3 sequence (DNA): TGTGCCAGCAGCTTGACTAGCCTCTACGAGCAGTACTTC. Translation: CASSLTSLYEQYF. Based on the CDR3 plus reference TRBV5-6 and TRBJ2-7, the full variable domain is DAGVTQSPTHLIKTRGQQVTLRCSPKSGHDTVSWYQQALGQGPQFIFQYYEEEERQRGNFPDRFSGHQFPNYSSELNVNALLLGDSALYLCASSLTSLYEQYFGPGTRLTVT.

This clone was detected once. The rearrangement links TRBV11-2 to TRBJ2-1; 10 bases agree with TRBD2. In germline, CDR1 is SGHAT, CDR2 FQNNGV. The CDR3 consists of 17 residues. The J segment lost 5 bases and the V segment lost 6 bases, leaving 13 bases of the junction unmatched. CDR3 in amino acids: CASSYSGGTTRDNEQFF. The CDR3 DNA reads TGTGCCAGCAGTTATAGCGGGGGGACCACCAGAGACAATGAGCAGTTCTTC.

The count of this clone is one. V usage is TRBV2 and J usage is TRBJ1-1; no reliable D call. Germline assignment: CDR1 SNHLY and CDR2 FYNNEI. Trimming removed 4 bases at V and 6 bases at J, with 12 bases between. The CDR3 totals 13 residues. DNA for the CDR3: TGTGCCAGCAGTGGTACAATCCCCGCTGAAGCTTTCTTT. Residues: CASSGTIPAEAFF.

V usage is TRBV5-6 and J usage is TRBJ1-5, with a weak D call TRBD1 (5 bases). Trimming stripped 0 bases from V and 7 bases from J, with 5 bases between. Germline-derived CDR1 and CDR2 are SGHDT and YYEEEE. This CDR3 region has 12 residues. CDR3 sequence reads: CASSLAGQPQHF. In DNA, the CDR3 is TGTGCCAGCAGCTTGGCAGGGCAGCCCCAGCATTTT.

This sequence joins TRBV28 and TRBJ2-5; the match to TRBD1 covers 12 bases. V shed 3 bases and J 5 bases; nucleotides not matched to a gene: 7. The CDR3 has 16 amino acids. CDR1 and CDR2 from the germline V gene are MDHEN and SYDVKM. DNA of the CDR3: TGTGCCAGCAGTTTGGGGGGGACAGGGGGCGCGGAGACCCAGTACTTC. Translated, it gives CASSLGGTGGAETQYF.

V usage is TRBV9 and J usage is TRBJ2-1; D remains ambiguous. Trimming stripped 3 bases from V and 0 bases from J, with 7 bases between. This CDR3 is built from 14 residues. Germline CDR1 SGDLS, CDR2 YYNGEE. The CDR3 protein is CASSAYASYNEQFF. CDR3 DNA: TGTGCCAGCAGCGCCTACGCCTCCTACAATGAGCAGTTCTTC.

V is TRBV6-6 and J is TRBJ2-2, with 8 bases aligning to TRBD1. CDR3 length: 16 residues. The J segment lost 6 bases and the V segment lost 2 bases, leaving 8 bases of the junction unmatched. Germline values: CDR1 MNHNY, CDR2 SVGAGI (reference sequence). CDR3: CASSYPRTGTAGELFF. The CDR3 DNA follows: TGTGCCAGCAGTTACCCCCGGACAGGGACGGCCGGGGAGCTGTTTTTT.

This sequence joins TRBV9 and TRBJ1-2; D is undetermined. Trimming pared 3 bases from V and 6 bases from J, leaving 6 bases between. Germline V gives CDR1 SGDLS, CDR2 YYNGEE. The CDR3 is made up of 11 amino acids. CDR3 loop: CASSGNHGYTF. Here the CDR3 DNA reads TGTGCCAGCAGCGGGAACCATGGCTACACCTTC.

This clone appeared a single time. V is TRBV2 and J is TRBJ1-2; 7 nucleotides align to TRBD1. The CDR3 is 17 residues long. Germline V CDR1 and CDR2: SNHLY, FYNNEI. Trimming cost V 0 bases and J 7 bases; bases outside gene matches: 14. CDR3 DNA sequence: TGTGCCAGCAGTGAAGCAGGGGGCAGAGGCGGCGTGAGTGGCTACACCTTC. Translation: CASSEAGGRGGVSGYTF.

CDR3 residues: CASSLVIAGGMNEQFF. CDR3 nucleotides: TGCGCCAGCAGCTTGGTAATAGCGGGAGGGATGAATGAGCAGTTCTTC. The chain recombines TRBV5-1 with TRBJ2-1; 11 bases map to TRBD2. The germline CDR1 and CDR2 sequences are SGHRS and YFSETQ. Germline trimming cut 0 bases from V and 7 bases from J; bases unmatched to any gene: 6. This CDR3 spans 16 amino acids.

The chain links TRBV19 to TRBJ2-7; TRBD1 matches 9 bases. Germline CDR1 and CDR2: LNHDA and SQIVND (reference sequence). Losses at the gene ends were 11 bases for V and 3 bases for J; bases not matched to a gene: 8. This CDR3 is 13 amino acids long. CDR3 amino acids: CASRGTGIYEQYF. The CDR3 coding sequence is TGTGCCTCGAGGGGGACAGGGATCTACGAGCAGTACTTC.

This clone showed up just once. The chain employs TRBV18 and TRBJ2-3; 8 positions match TRBD1. Germline values: CDR1 KGHSH, CDR2 LQKENI. CDR3 length equals 15 residues. V shed 5 bases, J shed 0 bases, and the junction held 4 bases outside the gene matches. The CDR3 is CASSTQGDSTDTQYF. The CDR3, as DNA: TGTGCCAGCTCAACACAGGGGGATAGCACAGATACGCAGTATTTT.

CDR3 protein: CASSEALSAGSKETQYF. The CDR3 region has the DNA TGTGCCAGCAGTGAAGCGCTTTCGGCGGGGAGTAAGGAGACCCAGTACTTC. The chain combines TRBV6-1 with TRBJ2-5; the D gene is possibly TRBD2 (6 bases). V gave up 0 bases and J gave up 5 bases, with 19 bases separating them. Germline assignment: CDR1 MNHNS and CDR2 SASEGT. The CDR3 has 17 amino acids.

This clone has only a few counts. The V and J genes are TRBV7-6 and TRBJ1-4; D might be TRBD1 (6 bases). The CDR3 contains 20 residues. Between the trimmed V and J ends, which lost 2 bases and 11 bases, there was a span of 33 bases. CDR1 is SGHVS and CDR2 is FNYEAQ in the germline V gene. The CDR3 sequence: CASSLPYAQGSKTRGEKLFF. In DNA form, the CDR3 reads TGTGCCAGCAGCTTACCCTACGCCCAGGGGTCCAAGACGAGGGGAGAGAAACTGTTTTTT. Full variable domain (outside the CDR3, taken from reference TRBV7-6 and TRBJ1-4): GAGVSQSPRYKVTKRGQDVALRCDPISGHVSLYWYRQALGQGPEFLTYFNYEAQQDKSGLPNDRFSAERPEGSISTLTIQRTEQRDSAMYRCASSLPYAQGSKTRGEKLFFGSGTQLSVL.

The rearrangement joins TRBV7-3 to TRBJ2-3; D gene ambiguous. The germline V gene has CDR1 SGHTA and CDR2 FQGTGA. Between the trimmed V and J ends, which lost 4 bases and 6 bases, there was a span of 5 bases. The CDR3 covers 11 residues. CDR3 loop: CASSSRDTQYF. The CDR3 DNA reads TGTGCCAGCAGCTCTCGGGATACGCAGTATTTT.